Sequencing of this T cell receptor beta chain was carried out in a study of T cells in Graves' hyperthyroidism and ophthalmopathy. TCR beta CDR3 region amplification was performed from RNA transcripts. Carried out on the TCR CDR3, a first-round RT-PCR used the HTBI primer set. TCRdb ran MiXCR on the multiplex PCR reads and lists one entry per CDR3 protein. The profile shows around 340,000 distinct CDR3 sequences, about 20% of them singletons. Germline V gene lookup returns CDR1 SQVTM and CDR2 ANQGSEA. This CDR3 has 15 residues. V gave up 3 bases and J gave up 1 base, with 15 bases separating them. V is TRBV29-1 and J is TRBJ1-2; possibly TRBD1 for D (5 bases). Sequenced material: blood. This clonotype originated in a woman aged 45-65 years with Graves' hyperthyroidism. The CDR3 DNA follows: TGCAGCGTTGATTCCGATCCGGGGGATAACTATGGCTACACCTTC. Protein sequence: CSVDSDPGDNYGYTF.